The entry that follows covers one TCR beta chain sequence. The entry originates in a study of blood T cell repertoires in COVID-19. Study-level information: The analysed material was cDNA or gDNA that came from T cells, B-cell-depleted T cells, or PBMCs.

CDR3 length: 16 residues. The trim removed 1 base at V and 1 base at J, leaving 1 base unmatched. Germline CDR1 is MGHRA and CDR2 is YSYEKL. The protocol was immunoSEQ multiplex PCR, while the TCRdb copy is restricted to in-frame clones and leaves out a portion. The data hold roughly 300,000 clones, with 84% observed a single time. The chain employs TRBV4-1 and TRBJ2-4, with TRBD1 matching 10 bases. Material for sequencing was peripheral blood. The TCR comes from a human donor with COVID-19, enrolled during active disease. The donor label of this sample is uncertain. The CDR3 nucleotides are TGCGCCAGCAGCCAAGGACAGGGGGCCGCCAAAAACATTCAGTACTTC. Protein: CASSQGQGAAKNIQYF.